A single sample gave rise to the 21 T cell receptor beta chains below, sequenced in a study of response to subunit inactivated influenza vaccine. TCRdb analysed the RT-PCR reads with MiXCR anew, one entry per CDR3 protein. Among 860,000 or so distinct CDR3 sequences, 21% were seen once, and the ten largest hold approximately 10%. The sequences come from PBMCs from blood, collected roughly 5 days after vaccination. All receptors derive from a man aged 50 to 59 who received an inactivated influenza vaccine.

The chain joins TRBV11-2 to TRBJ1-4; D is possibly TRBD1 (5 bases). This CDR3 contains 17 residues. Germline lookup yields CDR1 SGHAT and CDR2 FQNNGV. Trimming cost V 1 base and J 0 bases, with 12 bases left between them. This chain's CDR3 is CASSLVPRQTTNEKLFF. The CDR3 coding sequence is TGTGCCAGCAGCTTAGTTCCCCGACAGACAACTAATGAAAAACTGTTTTTT.

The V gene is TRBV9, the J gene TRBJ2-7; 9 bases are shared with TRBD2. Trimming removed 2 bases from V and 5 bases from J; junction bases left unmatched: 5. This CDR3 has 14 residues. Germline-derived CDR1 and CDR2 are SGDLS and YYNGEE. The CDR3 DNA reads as TGTGCCAGCAGCGTGGCTAGCGGGAACGACGAGCAGTACTTC. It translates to CASSVASGNDEQYF.

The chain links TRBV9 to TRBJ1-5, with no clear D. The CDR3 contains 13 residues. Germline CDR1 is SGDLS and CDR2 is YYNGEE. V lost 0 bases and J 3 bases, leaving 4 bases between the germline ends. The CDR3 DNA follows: TGTGCCAGCAGCGTAGGGGACAATCAGCCCCAGCATTTT. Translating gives CASSVGDNQPQHF.

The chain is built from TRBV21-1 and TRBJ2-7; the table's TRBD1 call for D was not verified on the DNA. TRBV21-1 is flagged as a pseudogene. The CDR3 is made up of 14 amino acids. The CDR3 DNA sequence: TGTGCCGCCACCGGACAGGGGAACTCCTACGAGCAGTACTTC. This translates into CAATGQGNSYEQYF.

CDR3 amino acids: CSARPYDSFTVYFSSYNEQFF. The CDR3 DNA is TGCAGTGCTAGGCCTTATGACTCCTTCACTGTTTATTTTAGCTCCTACAATGAGCAGTTCTTC. The chain combines TRBV20-1 with TRBJ2-1; D not certain. The CDR3 consists of 21 residues. Germline CDR1 and CDR2: DFQATT and SNEGSKA (reference sequence). V was clipped by 3 bases and J by 0 bases, with 30 bases between them.

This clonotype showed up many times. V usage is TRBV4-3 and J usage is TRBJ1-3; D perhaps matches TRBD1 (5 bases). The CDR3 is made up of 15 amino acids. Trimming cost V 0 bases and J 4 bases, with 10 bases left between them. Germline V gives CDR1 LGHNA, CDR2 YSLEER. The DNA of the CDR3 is TGCGCCAGCAGCCAAGATTCCAGGGTCGGAAACACCATATATTTT. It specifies CASSQDSRVGNTIYF.

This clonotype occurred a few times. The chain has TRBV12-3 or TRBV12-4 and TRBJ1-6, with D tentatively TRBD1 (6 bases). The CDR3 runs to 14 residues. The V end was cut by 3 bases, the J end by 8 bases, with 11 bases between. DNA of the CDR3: TGTGCCAGCAGTTTTTGGGGGCTCGATTCACCCCTCCACTTT. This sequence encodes CASSFWGLDSPLHF.

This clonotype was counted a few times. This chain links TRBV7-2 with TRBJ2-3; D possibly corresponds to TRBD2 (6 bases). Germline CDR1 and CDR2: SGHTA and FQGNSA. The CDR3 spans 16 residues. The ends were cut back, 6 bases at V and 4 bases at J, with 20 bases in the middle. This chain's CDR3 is CASRAGRRAVADTQYF. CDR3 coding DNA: TGTGCCAGCAGGGCAGGGCGGAGGGCCGTCGCAGATACGCAGTATTTT.

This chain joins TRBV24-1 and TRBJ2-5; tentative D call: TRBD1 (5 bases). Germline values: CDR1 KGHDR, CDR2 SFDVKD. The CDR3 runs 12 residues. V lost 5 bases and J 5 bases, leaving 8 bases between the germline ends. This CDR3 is CATSARAETQYF. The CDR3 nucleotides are TGTGCCACCAGTGCCAGGGCGGAGACCCAGTACTTC.

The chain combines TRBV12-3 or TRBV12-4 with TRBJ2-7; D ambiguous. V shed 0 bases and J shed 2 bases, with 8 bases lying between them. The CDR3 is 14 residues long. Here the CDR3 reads CASSLALSTYEQYF. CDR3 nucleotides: TGTGCCAGCAGTTTAGCGCTGAGCACCTACGAGCAGTACTTC.

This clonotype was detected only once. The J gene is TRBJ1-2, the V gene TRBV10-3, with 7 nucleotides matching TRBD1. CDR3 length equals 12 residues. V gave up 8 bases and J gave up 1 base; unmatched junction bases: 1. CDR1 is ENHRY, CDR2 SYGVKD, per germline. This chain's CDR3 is CAIGQDNYGYTF. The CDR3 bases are TGTGCCATCGGACAGGATAACTATGGCTACACCTTC.

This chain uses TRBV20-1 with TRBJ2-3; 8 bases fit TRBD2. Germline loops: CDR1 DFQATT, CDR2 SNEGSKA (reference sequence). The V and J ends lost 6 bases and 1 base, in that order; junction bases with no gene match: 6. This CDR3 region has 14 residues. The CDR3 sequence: CSADHSGGTDTQYF. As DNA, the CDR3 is TGCAGTGCAGACCATAGCGGGGGCACAGATACGCAGTATTTT.

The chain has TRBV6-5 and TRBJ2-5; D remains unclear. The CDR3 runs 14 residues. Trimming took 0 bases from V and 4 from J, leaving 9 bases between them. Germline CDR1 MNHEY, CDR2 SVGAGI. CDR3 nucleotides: TGTGCCAGCAGTTACTCTAGCACGGGAGAGACCCAGTACTTC. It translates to CASSYSSTGETQYF.

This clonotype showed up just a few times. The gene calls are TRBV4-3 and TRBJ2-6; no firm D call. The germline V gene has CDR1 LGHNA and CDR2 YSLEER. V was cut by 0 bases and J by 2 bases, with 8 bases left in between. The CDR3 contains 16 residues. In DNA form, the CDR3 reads TGCGCCAGCAGCCAAGATTGGACGGCTGGGGCCAACGTCCTGACTTTC. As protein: CASSQDWTAGANVLTF.

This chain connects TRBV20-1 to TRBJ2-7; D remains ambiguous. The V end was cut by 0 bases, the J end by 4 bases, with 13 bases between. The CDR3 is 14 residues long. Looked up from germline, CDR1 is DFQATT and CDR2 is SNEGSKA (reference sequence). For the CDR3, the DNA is TGCAGTGCTAGAGATCCAGCAGAACTGTACGAGCAGTACTTC. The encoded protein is CSARDPAELYEQYF.

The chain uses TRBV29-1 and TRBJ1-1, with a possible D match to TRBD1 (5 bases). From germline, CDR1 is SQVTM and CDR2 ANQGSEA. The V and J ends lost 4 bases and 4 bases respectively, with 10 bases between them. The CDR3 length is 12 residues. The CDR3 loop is CSVVGGSTEAFF. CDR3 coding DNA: TGCAGCGTTGTGGGGGGGAGCACTGAAGCTTTCTTT.

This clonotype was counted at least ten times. The CDR3 region is CASSFSDRNEKLFF. The CDR3 bases are TGTGCCAGCAGTTTCTCGGACAGAAATGAAAAACTGTTTTTT. This chain joins TRBV12-3 or TRBV12-4 and TRBJ1-4; possible D gene TRBD1, 6 bases. Trimming took 3 bases from V and 5 from J, leaving 10 bases between them. The CDR3 spans 14 residues.

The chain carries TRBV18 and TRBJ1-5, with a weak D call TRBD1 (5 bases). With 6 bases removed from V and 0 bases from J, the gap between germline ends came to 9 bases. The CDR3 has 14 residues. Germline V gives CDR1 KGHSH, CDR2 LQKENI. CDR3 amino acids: CASSGGDSNQPQHF. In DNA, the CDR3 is TGTGCCAGCTCGGGGGGGGATAGCAATCAGCCCCAGCATTTT.

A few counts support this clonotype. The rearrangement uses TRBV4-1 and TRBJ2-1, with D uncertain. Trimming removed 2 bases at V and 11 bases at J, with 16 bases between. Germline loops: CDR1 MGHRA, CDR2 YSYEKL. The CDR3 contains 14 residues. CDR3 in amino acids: CASSQNPLSQQQFF. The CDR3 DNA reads TGCGCCAGCAGCCAAAATCCCCTCTCACAACAGCAGTTCTTC.

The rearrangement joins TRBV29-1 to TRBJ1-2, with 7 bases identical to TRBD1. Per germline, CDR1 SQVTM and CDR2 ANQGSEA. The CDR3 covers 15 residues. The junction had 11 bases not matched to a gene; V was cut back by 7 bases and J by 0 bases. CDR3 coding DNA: TGCAGCGCTTCCGGGACAGAAAAATCTAACTATGGCTACACCTTC. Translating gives CSASGTEKSNYGYTF.

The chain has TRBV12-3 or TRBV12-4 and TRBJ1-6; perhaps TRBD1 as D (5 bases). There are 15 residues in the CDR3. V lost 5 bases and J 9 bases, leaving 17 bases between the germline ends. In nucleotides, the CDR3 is TGTGCCAGCAGTCGCAGAGGGGACGGCACTTCACCCCTCCACTTT. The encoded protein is CASSRRGDGTSPLHF.